This T cell receptor beta chain is from a study of cytomegalovirus exposure and HLA in healthy donors. In the study overall: An analysis done earlier identified about 100 million unique TCR beta sequences from approximately 170 million T cells. Findings of the study overall: Solely CMV serostatus was available to characterize immune exposure. Later on, analysis showed that most CMV-associated TCR beta chains appeared to be HLA-restricted. Association of a missense DCLRE1C variant with TCR beta V- and J-gene trimming was reported in a later analysis.

Germline lookup yields CDR1 KGHSH and CDR2 LQKENI. With 0 bases clipped from V and 1 base from J, the junction kept 8 bases outside the gene matches. The CDR3 covers 17 residues. As for this clone: What it binds is unknown.

In the PCR, 60 Vbeta and 13 Jbeta primers were used. Some clones are missing from TCRdb's copy, which holds only in-frame ones; the method was immunoSEQ multiplex PCR. Found here are over 110,000 clones, roughly 74% of them singletons; the top ten hold roughly 6.2%. This receptor was obtained from a woman in her thirties or forties in good health and CMV-seropositive. The sequencing input was PBMCs. The rearrangement joins TRBV18 to TRBJ2-5; 7 nucleotides agree with TRBD2. In nucleotides, the CDR3 is TGTGCCAGCTCACCACCGTCCGGGAGGAGCGGCCAAGAGACCCAGTACTTC. Translation gives CASSPPSGRSGQETQYF.